This section outlines one T cell receptor beta chain sequence together with its context. What it recognizes is unknown. The sample comes from a study of shared clonotypes between healthy human individuals. Study conclusions and caveats: Relative to their counterparts shared across all four donors, non-shared clonotypes exhibited diminished generation probabilities.

DNA at roughly 0.2 ug, tens of thousands of T cell genomes, went into sorted-subset replicate PCRs. Produced via immunoSEQ multiplex PCR; TCRdb's table is partial and in-frame only. The table includes some 2 million clones, 90% to 95% detected once. CD45RA+ naive and CD45RA-negative memory subsets were separated from CD4+ cells. The CDR3 extends over 13 amino acids. Germline V gives CDR1 SGHRS, CDR2 YFSETQ. The junction had 4 bases not matched to a gene; V was cut back by 4 bases and J by 8 bases. The receptor was derived from a man younger than 35 in good health. Sequenced sample: naive CD4+ T cells sorted from blood. As for subset: CD45RA+ positively selected. V is TRBV5-1 and J is TRBJ1-4; TRBD1 matches at 8 bases. DNA of the CDR3: TGCGCCAGCAGCGGACAGGGTTTGGAAAAACTGTTTTTT. This gives the protein CASSGQGLEKLFF.